Listed here is a single T cell receptor (beta chain). What it binds is unknown. CDR1 is SGHRS, CDR2 YFSETQ, per germline. Unmatched junction bases numbered 12, after V lost 4 bases and J lost 4 bases. The CDR3 length is 16 residues. Time point given: week 35, safety follow-up. It was 300 ug of mutant IDH1 20-mer peptide that made up each vaccine dose, given with topical imiquimod. The data derive from a study of a mutant IDH1 vaccine in newly diagnosed glioma. Study-wide background: Either 4-6 weeks after radiotherapy alone or alongside temozolomide, vaccination was begun. Patients arrived already treated with radiotherapy, temozolomide, or both, most having had both.

The data were produced by immunoSEQ multiplex PCR, yet TCRdb's version contains in-frame clones alone and is incomplete. The sample contains over 65,000 clones, approximately 81% of which appear only once. General study results and limits: Pseudoprogression seemingly bore no relation to changes in top peripheral T cell clonotypes.

The chain combines TRBV5-1 with TRBJ2-5; 8 nucleotides match TRBD1. The receptor's source is a man aged 18-30 years with glioma. The sequenced sample was PBMCs, obtained from a glioma patient whose treatment included an IDH1 peptide vaccine. CDR3 residues: CASSGIGQGQGETQYF. CDR3 DNA sequence: TGCGCCAGCAGCGGCATTGGACAGGGTCAGGGAGAGACCCAGTACTTC.